The present T cell receptor beta chain was sequenced within a study of cytomegalovirus exposure and HLA in healthy donors. Whole-study results and caveats: A cluster of highly shared sequence variants was likely a sequencing artifact. In a later analysis, a genetic analysis reported fewer productive-TCR N-insertions in an Asian-associated ancestry cluster than the cohort average. Later genetic work tied a missense DCLRE1C variant to beta-chain V and J trimming.

It was with 60 Vbeta and 13 Jbeta primers that the PCR ran. The table came from immunoSEQ multiplex PCR; TCRdb's copy has only in-frame clones and leaves some out. The sample carries around 140,000 clones, over 60% recorded once. This clone was observed a handful of times. Its antigen is unknown. Germline V gene data show CDR1 as MDHEN and CDR2 as SYDVKM. Trimming stripped 3 bases from V and 1 base from J, with 9 bases between. This CDR3 spans 14 amino acids. The TCR comes from a woman aged 60-75 years in good health and CMV-seronegative. The genes are TRBV28 and TRBJ1-1; D remains ambiguous. Sequenced input: PBMCs. The CDR3 protein is CASSLVQSNTEAFF. In nucleotides, the CDR3 is TGTGCCAGCAGTTTGGTACAGTCGAACACTGAAGCTTTCTTT.